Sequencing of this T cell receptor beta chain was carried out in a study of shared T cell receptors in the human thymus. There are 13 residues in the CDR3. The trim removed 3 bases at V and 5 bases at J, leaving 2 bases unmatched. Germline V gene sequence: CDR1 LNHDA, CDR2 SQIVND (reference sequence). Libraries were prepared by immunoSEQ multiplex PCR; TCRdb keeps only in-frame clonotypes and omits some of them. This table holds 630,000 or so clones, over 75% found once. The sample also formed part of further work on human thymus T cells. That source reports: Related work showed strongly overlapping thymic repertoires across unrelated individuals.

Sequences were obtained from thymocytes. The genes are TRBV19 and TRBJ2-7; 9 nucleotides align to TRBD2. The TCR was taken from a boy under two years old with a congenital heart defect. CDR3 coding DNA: TGTGCCAGTAGTATGCGGGAGGGCCACGAGCAGTACTTC. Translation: CASSMREGHEQYF.